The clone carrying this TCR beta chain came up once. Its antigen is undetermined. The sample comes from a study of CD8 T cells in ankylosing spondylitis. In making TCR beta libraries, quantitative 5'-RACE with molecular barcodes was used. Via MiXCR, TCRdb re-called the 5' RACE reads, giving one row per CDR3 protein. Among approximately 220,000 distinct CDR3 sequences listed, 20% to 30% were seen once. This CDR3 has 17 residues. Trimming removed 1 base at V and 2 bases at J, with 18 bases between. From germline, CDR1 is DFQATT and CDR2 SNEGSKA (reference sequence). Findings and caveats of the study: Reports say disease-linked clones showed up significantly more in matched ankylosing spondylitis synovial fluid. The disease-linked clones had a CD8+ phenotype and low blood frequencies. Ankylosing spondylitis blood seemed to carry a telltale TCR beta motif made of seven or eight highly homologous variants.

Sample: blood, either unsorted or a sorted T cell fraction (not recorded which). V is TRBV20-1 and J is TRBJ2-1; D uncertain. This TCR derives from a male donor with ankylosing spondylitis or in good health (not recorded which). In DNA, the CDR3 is TGCAGTGCTAGAGGGACCCTCTCCTTCGGAGCCTACAATGAGCAGTTCTTC. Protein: CSARGTLSFGAYNEQFF.